Reported below is one T cell receptor beta chain. Its target is unknown. The CDR3 covers 14 residues. V lost 5 bases and J 2 bases, leaving 12 bases between the germline ends. Looked up from germline, CDR1 is SGHRS and CDR2 is YFSETQ. This record comes from a study of T cell repertoires and leukemia-associated antigens. Across the study: Samples yielded roughly 3 to 5.5 million effective reads each, approximately 17 million overall.

TCRdb itself ran the 5' RACE reads through MiXCR, one entry per CDR3 protein. Altogether 10,000 to 13,000 distinct CDR3 sequences are present, approximately 39% being singletons, with the ten largest covering 27%. Points from the study as a whole: Vbeta, Jbeta, VDJ rearrangement and unique CDR3 counts did not differ significantly across four groups.

The specimen was CD3+ T cells sorted from blood and cultured. This clonotype was sampled from a female donor in good health. This chain links TRBV5-1 with TRBJ2-3; the D gene is possibly TRBD2 (5 bases). CDR3 region: CASRLSGNTDTQYF. For the CDR3, the DNA is TGCGCCAGCAGGCTCAGCGGAAACACAGATACGCAGTATTTT. The variable domain in full, completed from reference TRBV5-1 and TRBJ2-3, reads KAGVTQTPRYLIKTRGQQVTLSCSPISGHRSVSWYQQTPGQGLQFLFEYFSETQRNKGNFPGRFSGRQFSNSRSEMNVSTLELGDSALYLCASRLSGNTDTQYFGPGTRLTVL.